The rows below give T cell receptor beta chains drawn from one sample of a study of cytomegalovirus exposure and HLA in healthy donors. Method: immunoSEQ multiplex PCR; TCRdb's copy keeps in-frame clones and lacks some. The sample has about 250,000 clones; more than 55% are singletons. The sequenced sample was PBMCs. Source of these receptors: a female donor in good health and CMV-seronegative. The CDR3 runs from the conserved cysteine through the conserved F or W. Expanded clones are given a class, and other clones once, few, many or no size at all.

v_gene: TRBV7-6; abundance: NA; len: 16; CDR3aa: CASSLIPTGQGGEQYF
v_gene: TRBV6-5; abundance: NA; len: 15; CDR3aa: CASRRLAGDTGELFF
v_gene: TRBV12-5; abundance: NA; len: 17; CDR3aa: CASGTGTSGRNTGELFF
v_gene: TRBV5-6; abundance: NA; len: 16; CDR3aa: CASSLTLDSSTDTQYF
v_gene: TRBV27; abundance: NA; len: 13; CDR3aa: CASMRGLSYEQYF
v_gene: TRBV30; abundance: once; len: 15; CDR3aa: CASPRGQGNDWEAFF
v_gene: TRBV6-5; abundance: NA; len: 13; CDR3aa: CASSSSGPGEQFF
v_gene: TRBV5-1; abundance: NA; len: 14; CDR3aa: CASSFPGVVDTQYF
v_gene: TRBV4-2; abundance: NA; len: 16; CDR3aa: CASSQPDRGPPDTQYF
v_gene: TRBV5-1; abundance: NA; len: 14; CDR3aa: CASSVGTGKYEQYF
v_gene: TRBV25-1; abundance: few; len: 14; CDR3aa: CASSGLRTGMKQYF
v_gene: TRBV6-1; abundance: NA; len: 12; CDR3aa: CASSERAEGYTF
v_gene: TRBV10-2; abundance: NA; len: 16; CDR3aa: CASLRPGASGTGELFF
v_gene: TRBV6-5; abundance: NA; len: 16; CDR3aa: CASSYILGEADNEQFF
v_gene: TRBV25-1; abundance: NA; len: 17; CDR3aa: CASRGTGGKKDTGELFF
v_gene: TRBV28; abundance: NA; len: 15; CDR3aa: CASRLTDRVWAGYTF
v_gene: TRBV5-6; abundance: NA; len: 14; CDR3aa: CASSRDRGGSPLHF
v_gene: TRBV2; abundance: NA; len: 12; CDR3aa: CASKPTGYGYTF
v_gene: TRBV5-1; abundance: NA; len: 12; CDR3aa: CASSRSRETQYF
v_gene: TRBV29-1; abundance: NA; len: 17; CDR3aa: CSVAGLAGGNPTDTQYF
v_gene: TRBV28; abundance: NA; len: 13; CDR3aa: CASSGDSYQPQHF
v_gene: TRBV7-9; abundance: NA; len: 15; CDR3aa: CASNSGVLDSGELFF
v_gene: TRBV28; abundance: NA; len: 15; CDR3aa: CASSYPSGMTYEQYF
v_gene: TRBV7-9; abundance: NA; len: 14; CDR3aa: CSSSDYRGNTEAFF
v_gene: TRBV7-9; abundance: NA; len: 13; CDR3aa: CSSSLPTGHEQYF
v_gene: TRBV6-6; abundance: NA; len: 14; CDR3aa: CASSNSGRAETQYF
v_gene: TRBV29-1; abundance: NA; len: 12; CDR3aa: CSVATGFNEQFF
v_gene: TRBV9; abundance: NA; len: 14; CDR3aa: CASSVDPAGGELFF
v_gene: TRBV6-5; abundance: NA; len: 15; CDR3aa: CASSYLAGGSDTQYF
v_gene: TRBV2; abundance: NA; len: 19; CDR3aa: CASSVTGTGGTSSYNEQFF
v_gene: TRBV5-1; abundance: NA; len: 17; CDR3aa: CASSFGTGGAYYNEQFF
v_gene: TRBV30; abundance: NA; len: 13; CDR3aa: CAWNPGTDYGYTF
v_gene: TRBV7-9; abundance: few; len: 14; CDR3aa: CASSLPQEPYEQYF
v_gene: TRBV6-1; abundance: NA; len: 16; CDR3aa: CASSEALGTGGREQYF
v_gene: TRBV14; abundance: NA; len: 15; CDR3aa: CASSQVEGRSEKLFF
v_gene: TRBV30; abundance: NA; len: 14; CDR3aa: CAWSVRGGQETQYF
v_gene: TRBV20-1; abundance: NA; len: 11; CDR3aa: CSARDREKLFF
v_gene: TRBV5-6; abundance: NA; len: 16; CDR3aa: CASSLALGQTNEKLFF
v_gene: TRBV19; abundance: few; len: 14; CDR3aa: CASTPAGAYAEAFF
v_gene: TRBV7-2; abundance: NA; len: 16; CDR3aa: CASSEGQFGRNSPLHF
v_gene: TRBV7-2; abundance: NA; len: 15; CDR3aa: CASSLGLGRGSEQYF